A single sample gave rise to the 17 T cell receptor beta chains below, sequenced in a study of CD8+ T cells in alopecia areata. Sequencing relied on a cDNA template that was reverse transcribed from extracted RNA. Assay used: immunoSEQ multiplex PCR; TCRdb lists only in-frame clones, some missing. This sample has 150,000 to 200,000 clones; 50% to 70% occur once, and the top ten carry approximately 1.4%. Sample treatment: oral pan-JAK inhibitor, 5-10 mg twice daily. Sample: CD4+ T cells sorted from blood, taken around week 50, from a patient treated with tofacitinib. Receptor source: a human donor with alopecia areata.

The CDR3 region has the DNA TGTGCCAGCAAATTTGACGGCTCCTACGAGCAGTACTTC. Translated, it gives CASKFDGSYEQYF. The V and J genes are TRBV27 and TRBJ2-7; D is unclear. CDR1 and CDR2 from the germline V gene are MNHEY and SMNVEV (reference sequence). The V end lost 7 bases, the J end lost 0 bases, and 10 bases lay between the germline ends. The CDR3 has 13 amino acids.

This chain connects TRBV2 to TRBJ2-7, with 12 bases matching TRBD2. The CDR3 is 13 residues long. V lost 10 bases, J lost 7 bases, and 8 bases stayed unmatched. Germline loops: CDR1 SNHLY, CDR2 FYNNEI. The CDR3 spells CATRTSGEDEQYF. The CDR3 DNA reads as TGTGCCACCAGGACTAGCGGGGAAGATGAGCAGTACTTC.

V is TRBV7-6 and J is TRBJ1-2; D is ambiguous. This CDR3 has 13 residues. V lost 5 bases and J lost 8, with 15 bases in between. Per germline, CDR1 SGHVS and CDR2 FNYEAQ. The CDR3 protein is CASSPSRGHGYTF. The CDR3 nucleotides read TGTGCCAGCAGCCCCAGCCGCGGGCACGGCTACACCTTC.

The CDR3 reads CSVDFLNTEAFF. The CDR3 DNA sequence: TGCAGCGTTGATTTTTTGAACACTGAAGCTTTCTTT. J is TRBJ1-1 and V is TRBV29-1; no reliable D call. The V gene's germline CDR1 is SQVTM and CDR2 ANQGSEA. Deletions cut 3 bases from V and 0 bases from J, with 5 bases between. CDR3 size: 12 residues.

A few counts support this clone. The chain carries TRBV6-6 and TRBJ2-4; TRBD2 is a possible D gene (6 bases). Trimming cost V 6 bases and J 15 bases, with 27 bases left between them. Per the germline V gene, CDR1 is MNHNY and CDR2 is SVGAGI (reference sequence). CDR3 length: 15 amino acids. The CDR3 loop is CASSATASTWGEAYF. CDR3 nucleotide sequence: TGTGCCAGCAGCGCAACCGCATCGACTTGGGGGGAAGCGTACTTC.

This sequence joins TRBV7-6 and TRBJ1-5; 7 bases map to TRBD1. V trimming: 5 bases; J trimming: 7 bases; junction bases outside the gene matches: 8. Germline lookup yields CDR1 SGHVS and CDR2 FNYEAQ. This CDR3 is 14 amino acids long. In DNA form, the CDR3 reads TGTGCCAGCAGCCCCGACAGGGCGGGACAGCCCCAGCATTTT. Translation: CASSPDRAGQPQHF.

This clone was observed a handful of times. The chain recombines TRBV2 with TRBJ1-2; a weak D match, TRBD1 (6 bases). The germline gives CDR1 SNHLY, CDR2 FYNNEI. Trimming took off 7 bases at V and 4 bases at J, with 16 bases between the two ends. The CDR3 runs to 14 residues. The chain's CDR3 is CASTPVKGGYGYTF. Written as DNA, the CDR3 is TGTGCCAGCACCCCGGTGAAGGGGGGCTATGGCTACACCTTC.

The rearrangement links TRBV7-9 to TRBJ2-3; TRBD2 matches 10 bases. CDR1 is SEHNR and CDR2 is FQNEAQ in the germline V gene (reference sequence). The CDR3 has 15 amino acids. V trimming: 6 bases; J trimming: 0 bases; junction bases outside the gene matches: 3. In DNA, the CDR3 is TGTGCCAGCAGAAGAGCGGGGGGGAGCACAGATACGCAGTATTTT. Protein: CASRRAGGSTDTQYF.

V gene TRBV4-1 combines with J gene TRBJ2-2; D unresolved. CDR1 MGHRA and CDR2 YSYEKL come from the germline V gene. V lost 5 bases to trimming and J lost 7 bases, with 14 bases between them. The CDR3 is made up of 14 amino acids. CDR3 bases: TGCGCCAGCAGCTTTCGGACGGTCCGCGGGGAGCTGTTTTTT. Residues: CASSFRTVRGELFF.

This rearrangement joins TRBV27 to TRBJ2-1; TRBD2 might be the D (7 bases). The CDR3 is made up of 15 amino acids. Trimming pared 6 bases from V and 6 bases from J, leaving 18 bases between. Germline V gene sequence: CDR1 MNHEY, CDR2 SMNVEV (reference sequence). CDR3 protein: CASRPSAGAGNEQFF. The CDR3, as DNA: TGTGCCAGCAGACCCTCCGCGGGGGCTGGCAATGAGCAGTTCTTC.

The rearrangement joins TRBV27 to TRBJ2-7; D tentatively fits TRBD1 or TRBD2 (6 bases each). V was clipped by 3 bases and J by 5 bases, with 14 bases between them. Looked up from germline, CDR1 is MNHEY and CDR2 is SMNVEV (reference sequence). There are 14 residues in the CDR3. The CDR3 here is CASSFRGVPNEQYF. As DNA, the CDR3 is TGTGCCAGCAGTTTTAGGGGGGTTCCGAACGAGCAGTACTTC.

This clone was found a few times. V is TRBV11-2 and J is TRBJ2-7, with 9 nucleotides matching TRBD2. This CDR3 has 16 residues. Germline CDR1 and CDR2: SGHAT and FQNNGV. V lost 0 bases to trimming and J lost 0 bases; unmatched junction nucleotides: 3. In nucleotides, the CDR3 is TGTGCCAGCAGCTTAGACCCGGGACTAGCCTCCTACGAGCAGTACTTC. This codes for CASSLDPGLASYEQYF.

The CDR3 here is CSVEAGGPDTQYF. CDR3 bases: TGCAGCGTTGAAGCGGGGGGCCCAGATACGCAGTATTTT. The V call is TRBV29-1, the J call TRBJ2-3, with D possibly TRBD2 on 7 matching bases. Germline V gene lookup returns CDR1 SQVTM and CDR2 ANQGSEA. Between the trimmed V and J ends, which lost 1 base and 4 bases, there was a span of 9 bases. This CDR3 region has 13 residues.

The rearrangement joins TRBV6-5 to TRBJ1-1; D not certain. CDR1 is MNHEY, CDR2 SVGAGI, per germline. The CDR3 is made up of 14 amino acids. V was trimmed by 4 bases and J by 2 bases, leaving 11 bases between them. The CDR3 DNA follows: TGTGCCAGCAGTTCTCGAGGAGGAAACACTGAAGCTTTCTTT. The encoded protein is CASSSRGGNTEAFF.

The chain joins TRBV25-1 to TRBJ2-5; 8 positions match TRBD1. The CDR3 consists of 14 residues. Looked up from germline, CDR1 is MGHDK and CDR2 is SYGVNS. V dropped 5 bases and J dropped 5; count of bases not matched to a gene: 7. CDR3 region: CASSIQGARETQYF. The CDR3 DNA sequence: TGTGCCAGCAGTATCCAGGGGGCTAGGGAGACCCAGTACTTC.

The genes are TRBV5-6 and TRBJ2-3, with D maybe TRBD1 (5 bases). Trimming pared 4 bases from V and 3 bases from J, leaving 9 bases between. Germline V gene data show CDR1 as SGHDT and CDR2 as YYEEEE. This CDR3 spans 13 amino acids. CDR3 bases: TGTGCCAGCAGCAGGGGTGGGACAGATACGCAGTATTTT. Its protein product is CASSRGGTDTQYF.

In DNA, the CDR3 is TGCAGCGTTGCCAGAACCAACTACAATGAGCAGTTCTTC. Translating it yields CSVARTNYNEQFF. This chain uses TRBV29-1 with TRBJ2-1; D is unclear. The germline gives CDR1 SQVTM, CDR2 ANQGSEA. The CDR3 length is 13 residues. V was clipped by 4 bases and J by 3 bases, with 10 bases between them.